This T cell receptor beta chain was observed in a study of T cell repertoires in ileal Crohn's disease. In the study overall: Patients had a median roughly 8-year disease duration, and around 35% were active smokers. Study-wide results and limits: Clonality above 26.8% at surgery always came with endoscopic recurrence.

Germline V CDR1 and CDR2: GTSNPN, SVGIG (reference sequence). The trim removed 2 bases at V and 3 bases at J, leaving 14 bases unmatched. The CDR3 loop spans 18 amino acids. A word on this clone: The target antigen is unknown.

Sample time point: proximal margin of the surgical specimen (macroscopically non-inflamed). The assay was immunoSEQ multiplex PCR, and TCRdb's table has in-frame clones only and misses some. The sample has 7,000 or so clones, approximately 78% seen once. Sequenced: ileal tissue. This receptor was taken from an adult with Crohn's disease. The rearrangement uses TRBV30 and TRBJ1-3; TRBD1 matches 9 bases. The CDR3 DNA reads TGTGCCTGGAGTACATGGGGGGTGACAGGGGGTAATGGAAACACCATATATTTT. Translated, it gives CAWSTWGVTGGNGNTIYF.